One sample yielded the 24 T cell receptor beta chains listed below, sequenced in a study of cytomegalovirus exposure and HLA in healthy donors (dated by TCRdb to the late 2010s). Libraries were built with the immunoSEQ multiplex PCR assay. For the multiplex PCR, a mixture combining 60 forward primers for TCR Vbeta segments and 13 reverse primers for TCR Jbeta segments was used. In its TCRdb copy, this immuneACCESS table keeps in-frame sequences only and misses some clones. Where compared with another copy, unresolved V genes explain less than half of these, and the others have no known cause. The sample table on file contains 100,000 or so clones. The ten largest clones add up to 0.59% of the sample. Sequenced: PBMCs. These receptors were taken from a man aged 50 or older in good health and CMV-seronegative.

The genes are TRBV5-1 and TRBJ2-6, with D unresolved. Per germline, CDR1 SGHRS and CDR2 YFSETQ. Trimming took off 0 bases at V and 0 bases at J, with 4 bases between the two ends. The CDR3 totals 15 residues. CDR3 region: CASSLVRSGANVLTF. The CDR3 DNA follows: TGCGCCAGCAGCTTGGTCCGCTCTGGGGCCAACGTCCTGACTTTC.

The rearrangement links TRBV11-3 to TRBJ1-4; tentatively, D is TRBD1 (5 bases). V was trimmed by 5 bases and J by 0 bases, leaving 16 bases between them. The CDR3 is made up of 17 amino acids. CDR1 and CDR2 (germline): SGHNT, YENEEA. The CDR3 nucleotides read TGTGCCAGCAGCCCAGGTGGGGGACTTGCAACTAATGAAAAACTGTTTTTT. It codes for CASSPGGGLATNEKLFF.

The CDR3 region is CASSPGLAGAQSYNEQFF. CDR3 nucleotide sequence: TGTGCCAGCAGCCCGGGACTAGCGGGGGCCCAGTCCTACAATGAGCAGTTCTTC. This sequence joins TRBV5-4 and TRBJ2-1, with 14 bases aligning to TRBD2. From germline, CDR1 is SGHNT and CDR2 YYREEE (reference sequence). Germline trimming cut 4 bases from V and 1 base from J; bases unmatched to any gene: 7. The CDR3 contains 18 residues.

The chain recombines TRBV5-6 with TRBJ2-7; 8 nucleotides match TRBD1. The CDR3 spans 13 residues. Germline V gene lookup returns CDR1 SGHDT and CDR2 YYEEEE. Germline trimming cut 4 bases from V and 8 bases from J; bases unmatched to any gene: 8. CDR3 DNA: TGTGCCAGCAGCATTCCCGGACAGGGTAAGCAGTACTTC. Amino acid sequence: CASSIPGQGKQYF.

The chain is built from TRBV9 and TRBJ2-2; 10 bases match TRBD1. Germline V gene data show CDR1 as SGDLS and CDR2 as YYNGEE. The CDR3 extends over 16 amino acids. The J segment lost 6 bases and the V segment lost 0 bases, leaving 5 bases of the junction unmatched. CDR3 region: CASSVARDRGSGELFF. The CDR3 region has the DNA TGTGCCAGCAGCGTAGCTCGGGACAGGGGTTCCGGGGAGCTGTTTTTT.

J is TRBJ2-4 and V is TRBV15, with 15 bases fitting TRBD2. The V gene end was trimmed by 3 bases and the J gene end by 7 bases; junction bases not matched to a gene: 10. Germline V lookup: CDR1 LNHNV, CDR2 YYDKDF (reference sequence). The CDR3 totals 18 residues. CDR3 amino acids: CATSSEWTSGRALNIQYF. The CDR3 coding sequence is TGTGCCACCAGCAGTGAATGGACTAGCGGGAGGGCATTGAACATTCAGTACTTC. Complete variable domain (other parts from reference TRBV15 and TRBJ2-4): DAMVIQNPRYQVTQFGKPVTLSCSQTLNHNVMYWYQQKSSQAPKLLFHYYDKDFNNEADTPDNFQSRRPNTSFCFLDIRSPGLGDTAMYLCATSSEWTSGRALNIQYFGAGTRLSVL.

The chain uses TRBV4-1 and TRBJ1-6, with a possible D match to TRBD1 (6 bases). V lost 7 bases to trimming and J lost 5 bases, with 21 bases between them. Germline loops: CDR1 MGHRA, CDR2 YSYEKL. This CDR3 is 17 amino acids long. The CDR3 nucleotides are TGCGCCAGCACCCCTCACCCTGGACAGACCGATAATTCACCCCTCCACTTT. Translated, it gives CASTPHPGQTDNSPLHF.

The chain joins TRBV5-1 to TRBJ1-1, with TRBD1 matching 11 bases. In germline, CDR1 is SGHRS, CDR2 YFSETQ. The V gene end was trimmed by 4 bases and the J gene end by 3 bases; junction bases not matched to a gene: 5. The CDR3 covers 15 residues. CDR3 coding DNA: TGCGCCAGCAGCGGGGGGACAGGGGGGGACACTGAAGCTTTCTTT. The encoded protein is CASSGGTGGDTEAFF.

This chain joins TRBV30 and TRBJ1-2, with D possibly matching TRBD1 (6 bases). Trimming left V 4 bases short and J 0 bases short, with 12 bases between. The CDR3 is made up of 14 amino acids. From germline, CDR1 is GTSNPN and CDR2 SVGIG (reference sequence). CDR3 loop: CAWTRDTTNYGYTF. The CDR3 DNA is TGTGCCTGGACAAGGGACACTACTAACTATGGCTACACCTTC.

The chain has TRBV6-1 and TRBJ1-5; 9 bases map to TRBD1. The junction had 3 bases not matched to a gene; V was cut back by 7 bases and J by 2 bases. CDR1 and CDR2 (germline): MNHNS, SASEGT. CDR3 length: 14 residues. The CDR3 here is CASKTGGGNQPQHF. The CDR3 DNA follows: TGTGCCAGCAAAACAGGGGGCGGCAATCAGCCCCAGCATTTT.

CDR3 DNA: TGTGCCAGCAGACCAAAACAGGGGGTGTCTACCTACGAGCAGTACTTC. Translation gives CASRPKQGVSTYEQYF. V is TRBV18 and J is TRBJ2-7; 8 positions match TRBD1. CDR3 length: 16 amino acids. Trimming removed 8 bases from V and 2 bases from J; junction bases left unmatched: 14. From germline, CDR1 is KGHSH and CDR2 LQKENI.

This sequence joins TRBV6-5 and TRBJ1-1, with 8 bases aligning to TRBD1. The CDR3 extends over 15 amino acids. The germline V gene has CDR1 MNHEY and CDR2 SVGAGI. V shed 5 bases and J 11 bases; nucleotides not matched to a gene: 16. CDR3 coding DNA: TGTGCCAGCAGTCTCGACATATTTAACAGGGGGAACGCTTTCTTT. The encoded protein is CASSLDIFNRGNAFF.

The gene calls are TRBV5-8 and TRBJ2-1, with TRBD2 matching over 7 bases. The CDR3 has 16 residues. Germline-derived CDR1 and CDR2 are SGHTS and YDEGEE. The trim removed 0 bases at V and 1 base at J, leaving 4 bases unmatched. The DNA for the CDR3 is TGTGCCAGCAGCTTGGTTTGGGGACTATCCTACAATGAGCAGTTCTTC. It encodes CASSLVWGLSYNEQFF. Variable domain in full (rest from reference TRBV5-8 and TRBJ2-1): EAGVTQSPTHLIKTRGQQATLRCSPISGHTSVYWYQQALGLGLQFLLWYDEGEERNRGNFPPRFSGRQFPNYSSELNVNALELEDSALYLCASSLVWGLSYNEQFFGPGTRLTVL.

CDR3 coding DNA: TGTGCCAGCAGGCCGGGACAGGGGGTGAGGAGCCCTGAAGCTTTCTTT. Amino acid sequence: CASRPGQGVRSPEAFF. The genes are TRBV6-6 and TRBJ1-1, with TRBD1 identical over 11 bases. The germline V gene encodes CDR1 MNHNY and CDR2 SVGAGI (reference sequence). Losses at the gene ends were 6 bases for V and 6 bases for J; bases not matched to a gene: 12. CDR3 length equals 16 residues.

This CDR3 reads CASREAGGDYGYTF. The CDR3 DNA is TGTGCCAGCAGGGAAGCCGGGGGGGACTATGGCTACACCTTC. The J gene is TRBJ1-2, the V gene TRBV6-5; tentative D call: TRBD1 (5 bases). The CDR3 extends over 14 amino acids. CDR1 is MNHEY, CDR2 SVGAGI, per germline. The V end lost 6 bases, the J end lost 3 bases, and 14 bases lay between the germline ends.

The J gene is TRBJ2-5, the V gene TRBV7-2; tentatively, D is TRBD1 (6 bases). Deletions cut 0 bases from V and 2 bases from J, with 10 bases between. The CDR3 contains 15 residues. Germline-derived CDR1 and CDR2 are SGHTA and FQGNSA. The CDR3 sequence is CASSLAGQLQETQYF. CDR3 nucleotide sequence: TGTGCCAGCAGCTTAGCCGGACAGCTACAAGAGACCCAGTACTTC.

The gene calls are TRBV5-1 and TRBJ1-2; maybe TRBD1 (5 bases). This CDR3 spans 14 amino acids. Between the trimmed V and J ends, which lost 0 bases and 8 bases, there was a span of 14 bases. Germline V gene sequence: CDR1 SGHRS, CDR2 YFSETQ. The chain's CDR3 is CASSLEGGGKGYTF. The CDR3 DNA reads TGCGCCAGCAGCTTGGAAGGTGGGGGGAAAGGCTACACCTTC.

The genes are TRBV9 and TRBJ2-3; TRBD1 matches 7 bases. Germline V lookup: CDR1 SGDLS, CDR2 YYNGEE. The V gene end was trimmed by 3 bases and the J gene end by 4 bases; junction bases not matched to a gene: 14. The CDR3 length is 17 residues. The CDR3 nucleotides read TGTGCCAGCAGCGCCAATATCGTTCCAAGGGGGCCAGATACGCAGTATTTT. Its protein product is CASSANIVPRGPDTQYF. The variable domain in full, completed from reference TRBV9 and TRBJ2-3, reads DSGVTQTPKHLITATGQRVTLRCSPRSGDLSVYWYQQSLDQGLQFLIQYYNGEERAKGNILERFSAQQFPDLHSELNLSSLELGDSALYFCASSANIVPRGPDTQYFGPGTRLTVL.

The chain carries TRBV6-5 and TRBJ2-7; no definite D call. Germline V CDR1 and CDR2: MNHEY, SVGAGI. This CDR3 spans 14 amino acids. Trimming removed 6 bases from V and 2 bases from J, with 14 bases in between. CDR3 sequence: CASRSDTFTYEQYF. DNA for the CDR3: TGTGCCAGCAGATCCGACACCTTTACCTACGAGCAGTACTTC.

The CDR3 loop is CASSSGLAVETQYF. DNA for the CDR3: TGTGCCAGCAGTTCCGGACTAGCGGTCGAGACCCAGTACTTC. The chain joins TRBV2 to TRBJ2-5; 10 bases agree with TRBD2. Germline CDR1 SNHLY, CDR2 FYNNEI. The CDR3 extends over 14 amino acids. After removal of 5 bases from V and 5 bases from J, the junction contained 5 bases not matched to a gene.

The CDR3 loop is CASSETGGSYEQYF. The CDR3 DNA sequence: TGTGCCAGCAGCGAGACAGGGGGCTCCTACGAGCAGTACTTC. The chain uses TRBV2 and TRBJ2-7; 9 nucleotides match TRBD1. Germline assignment: CDR1 SNHLY and CDR2 FYNNEI. The CDR3 sequence is 14 residues long. Trimming removed 6 bases from V and 0 bases from J; junction bases left unmatched: 3.

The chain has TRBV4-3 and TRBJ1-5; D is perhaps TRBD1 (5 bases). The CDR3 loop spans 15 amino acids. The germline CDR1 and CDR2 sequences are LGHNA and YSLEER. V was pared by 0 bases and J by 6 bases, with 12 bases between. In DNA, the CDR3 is TGCGCCAGCAGCCAAGATAGGGGTTTCGGTCAGCCCCAGCATTTT. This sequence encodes CASSQDRGFGQPQHF.

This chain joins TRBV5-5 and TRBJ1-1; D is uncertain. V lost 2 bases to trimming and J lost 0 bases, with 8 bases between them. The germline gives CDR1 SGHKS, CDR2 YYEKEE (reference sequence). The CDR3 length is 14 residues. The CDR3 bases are TGTGCCAGCAGCTTCACAATTTTGAACACTGAAGCTTTCTTT. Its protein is CASSFTILNTEAFF.

The CDR3 DNA reads TGCGCCAGCAGTGAGTTGTTTGACAGGGGGCGTTATGGCTACACCTTC. Protein product: CASSELFDRGRYGYTF. This rearrangement joins TRBV10-1 to TRBJ1-2, with 10 bases lining up with TRBD1. The junction had 7 bases not matched to a gene; V was cut back by 1 base and J by 5 bases. The CDR3 loop spans 16 amino acids. In germline, CDR1 is WNHNN, CDR2 SYGVQD (reference sequence).